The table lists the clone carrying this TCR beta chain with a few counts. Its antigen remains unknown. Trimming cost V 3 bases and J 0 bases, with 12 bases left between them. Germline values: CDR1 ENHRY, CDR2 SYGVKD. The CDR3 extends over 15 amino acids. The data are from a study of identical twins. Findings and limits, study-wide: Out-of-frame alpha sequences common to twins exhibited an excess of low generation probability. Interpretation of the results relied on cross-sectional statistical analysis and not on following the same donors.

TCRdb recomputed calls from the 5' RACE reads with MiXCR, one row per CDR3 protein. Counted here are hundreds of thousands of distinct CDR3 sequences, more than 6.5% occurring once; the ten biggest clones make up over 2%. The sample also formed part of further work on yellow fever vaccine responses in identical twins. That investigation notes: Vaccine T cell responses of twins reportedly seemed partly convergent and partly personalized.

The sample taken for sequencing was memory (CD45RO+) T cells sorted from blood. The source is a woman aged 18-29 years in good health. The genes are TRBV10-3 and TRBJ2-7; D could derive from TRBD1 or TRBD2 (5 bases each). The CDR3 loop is CAISDLGTSSYEQYF. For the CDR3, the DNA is TGTGCCATCAGTGATCTTGGGACCAGCTCCTACGAGCAGTACTTC.